Sequencing of this TCR beta chain was carried out in a study of blood T cells in healthy people across ages. Extraction of total RNA produced a minimum of 5.5 micrograms from each sample. Germline-derived CDR1 and CDR2 are KGHSH and LQKENI. V lost 8 bases to trimming and J lost 2 bases, with 15 bases between them. This CDR3 has 15 residues. Primed by a sample-barcoded 5' primer and a J-beta primer mix, a second PCR proceeded for about 6 to 11 cycles. The authors tagged each cDNA molecule using a template-switch adaptor with 12 random nucleotides. TCRdb re-called the 5' RACE reads through MiXCR, storing one row per CDR3 protein. The table has fewer than 600,000 distinct CDR3 sequences, 27% seen once. In this sample, this clonotype turned up a few times. Its antigen is currently unknown. Findings and limits, study-wide: Any conclusive comparison of naive versus antigen-experienced cells was prevented by using unsorted PBMCs.

These data were likewise used in another study, on T cells of mothers and their children.

This clonotype was sampled from a boy aged 2 to 10 in good health. The J gene is TRBJ2-2, the V gene TRBV18; either TRBD1 or TRBD2 may supply D (5 bases each). Sequenced input: blood. The CDR3 nucleotides are TGTGCCAGCCCCCAGCCGGGGCTCAACACCGGGGAGCTGTTTTTT. Translated: CASPQPGLNTGELFF.